The clone carrying this TCR beta chain was detected once. Per the original data handling: Cell counts per sample came from amplifying reference gene primers. Generated by immunoSEQ multiplex PCR, the TCRdb table keeps only in-frame clones and is missing some. V and J calls and clone size are those listed in that table; D and trimming were worked out from the DNA. The sample has 200,000 to 300,000 clones, 80% to 95% seen once. The sample originates from a study of blood T cell repertoires in COVID-19. Study-wide background: Specimens from acute and convalescent COVID-19 originated in the United States, Italy and Spain.

One Seattle source followed patients from active infection through their disease course. This clonotype was sampled from a man aged 30-40 years with COVID-19, enrolled during active disease. Sequencing used peripheral blood.

In DNA form, the CDR3 reads TGTGCCGGGAGTCGATTCCCTAATGAAAAACTGTTTTTT. It is translated as CAGSRFPNEKLFF. This rearrangement joins TRBV2 to TRBJ1-4; no reliable D call. The CDR3 contains 13 residues. Per the germline V gene, CDR1 is SNHLY and CDR2 is FYNNEI. V was clipped by 11 bases and J by 3 bases, with 13 bases between them.